This T cell receptor (beta chain) was identified during a study of shared clonotypes between healthy human individuals. The CDR3 spans 16 residues. CDR1 and CDR2 from the germline V gene are SEHNR and FQNEAQ (reference sequence). V lost 5 bases to trimming and J lost 3 bases; unmatched junction nucleotides: 8. The naive CD8 subset, CD45RO-negative cells positively selected for CCR7, excluded terminally differentiated effector memory CD45RA+ cells. Sequencing was performed with immunoSEQ multiplex PCR; in TCRdb, only in-frame clones are kept and a portion is missing. The repertoire holds around 2,100,000 clones, with about 95% as singletons.

The specimen sequenced was naive CD8+ T cells sorted from blood. This receptor was taken from a young man in good health. V usage is TRBV7-9 and J usage is TRBJ2-2; 8 bases agree with TRBD1. The CDR3 sequence: CASSARQGWDTGELFF. For the CDR3, the DNA is TGTGCCAGCAGCGCCCGACAGGGGTGGGACACCGGGGAGCTGTTTTTT. Using reference TRBV7-9 and TRBJ2-2 for the parts outside the CDR3, the full variable domain is DTGVSQNPRHKITKRGQNVTFRCDPISEHNRLYWYRQTLGQGPEFLTYFQNEAQLEKSRLLSDRFSAERPKGSFSTLEIQRTEQGDSAMYLCASSARQGWDTGELFFGEGSRLTVL.